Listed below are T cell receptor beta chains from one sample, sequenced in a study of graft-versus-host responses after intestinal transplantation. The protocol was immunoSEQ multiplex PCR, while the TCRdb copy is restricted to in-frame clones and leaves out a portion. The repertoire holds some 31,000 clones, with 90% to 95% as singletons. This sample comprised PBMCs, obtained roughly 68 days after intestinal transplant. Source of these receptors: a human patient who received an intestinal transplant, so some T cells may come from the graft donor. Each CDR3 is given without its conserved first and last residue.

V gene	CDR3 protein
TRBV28	ASSWTSGTRYEQY
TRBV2	ASFRDYNSPLH
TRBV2	ASVKLAGDTDTQY
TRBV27	ASRSTGGYTGELF
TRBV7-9	ASSSGTPREQY
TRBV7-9	ASSLSYEQY
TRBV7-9	ASARSTGELF
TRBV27	ASRGLAGPPSSYNEQF
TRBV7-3	ASSSPGPSYNEQF
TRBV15	ATSRGLGDPATQY
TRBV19	ASSPGYNQPQH
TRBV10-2	ASSEHTLSGNTIY
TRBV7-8	AIRVVGTDTQY
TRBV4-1	ASSQAGQQETQY
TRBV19	ASSHRDTTYNEQF
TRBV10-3	AITRDLSGNTIY
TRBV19	ASKRGNTEAF
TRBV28	ASSRGGETEAF
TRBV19	ASSSWTGNYEQY
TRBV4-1	ASVPPLGHQPQH
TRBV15	ATSPDLVQDNEKLF
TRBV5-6	ASNPVAQETQY
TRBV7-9	ASSSLHPSSYNEQF
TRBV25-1	ASSGFGETDEKLF
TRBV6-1	ASSLSAGVDYEQY
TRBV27	ASRPGSPSYEQY
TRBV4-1	ASSQAIRALYEQY
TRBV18	ASSQTGGSGIEQY